This T cell receptor (beta chain) is from a study of immune cell composition in non-small cell lung cancer. The normal lung sample lay at least 3 cm, and maximally far, from the tumour. CDR3 length equals 16 residues. Germline CDR1 reads SNHLY; CDR2 reads FYNNEI. Trimming removed 6 bases from V and 4 bases from J, with 19 bases in between. Data came from immunoSEQ multiplex PCR; TCRdb stores just in-frame clones and leaves some out. The sample lists 2,100 or so clones; around 75% were seen once. The TCR originated in a human donor with non-small cell lung cancer. This chain uses TRBV2 with TRBJ1-3, with TRBD1 as a possible D gene (6 bases). The specimen was non-adjacent lung tissue. The CDR3 here is CASRRGAGGRGNTIYF. CDR3 in DNA: TGTGCCAGCAGGCGGGGAGCCGGGGGGCGAGGAAACACCATATATTTT.